Below, 12 T cell receptor beta chains from the same sample are listed, as sequenced in a study of T cells after yellow fever vaccination. MiXCR, applied by TCRdb to the 5' RACE reads, yields one record per CDR3 protein. The table includes some 110,000 distinct CDR3 sequences, about 7% detected once. The material was CD4+ T cells sorted from PBMCs, obtained roughly 47 days after the first yellow fever vaccination. The receptor source for this set is a young man who received the YFV17D yellow fever vaccine.

With regard to this clonotype: A much larger clone sits a single nucleotide away, making a read error possible. The gene calls are TRBV5-1 and TRBJ2-1; 8 bases fit TRBD1. J lost 5 bases, V lost 4 bases, and 11 bases had no gene match. The germline V gene encodes CDR1 SGHRS and CDR2 YFSETQ. The CDR3 totals 16 residues. The chain's CDR3 is CASSLGTGQAHNEQFF. The DNA for the CDR3 is TGCGCCAGCAGCCTGGGAACGGGACAGGCCCACAATGAGCAGTTCTTC.

This clonotype was counted ten times or more. The chain has TRBV20-1 and TRBJ1-2, with a tentative D call TRBD1 (6 bases). CDR1 DFQATT and CDR2 SNEGSKA come from the germline V gene (reference sequence). CDR3 length equals 12 residues. V was trimmed by 4 bases and J by 4 bases, leaving 10 bases between them. CDR3 residues: CSAIQGLYGYTF. In DNA, the CDR3 is TGCAGTGCTATACAGGGCCTCTATGGCTACACCTTC.

This clonotype was seen many times. V gene TRBV18 combines with J gene TRBJ1-4, with D possibly being TRBD1 (5 bases). Germline assignment: CDR1 KGHSH and CDR2 LQKENI. The CDR3 spans 13 residues. Between the trimmed V and J ends, which lost 3 bases and 8 bases, there was a span of 10 bases. CDR3 sequence reads: CASSPGTDEKLFF. The CDR3 DNA is TGTGCCAGCTCACCCGGGACGGACGAAAAACTGTTTTTT.

In this sample, this clonotype turned up many times. The chain joins TRBV7-9 to TRBJ1-1, with D hard to call. In germline, CDR1 is SEHNR, CDR2 FQNEAQ (reference sequence). The CDR3 is 13 residues long. Trimming took 2 bases from V and 6 from J, leaving 10 bases between them. The CDR3 spells CASSLRIVPEAFF. CDR3 DNA: TGTGCCAGCAGCTTAAGGATAGTCCCTGAAGCTTTCTTT.

In its sample, this clonotype was seen many times. The V call is TRBV5-1, the J call TRBJ2-1, with D possibly TRBD1 on 6 matching bases. The CDR3 consists of 17 residues. The germline V gene has CDR1 SGHRS and CDR2 YFSETQ. Trimming took off 0 bases at V and 2 bases at J, with 15 bases between the two ends. The CDR3 here is CASSLGARTEPYNEQFF. CDR3 bases: TGCGCCAGCAGCTTGGGGGCTCGGACAGAGCCCTACAATGAGCAGTTCTTC.

This clonotype was observed at least ten times. The chain combines TRBV14 with TRBJ1-5; tentatively, D is TRBD1 (5 bases). The CDR3 runs 14 residues. CDR1 and CDR2 from the germline V gene are SGHDN and FVKESK. With 5 bases removed from V and 3 bases from J, the gap between germline ends came to 11 bases. DNA of the CDR3: TGTGCCAGCAGCAGGGACGGGAACAATCAGCCCCAGCATTTT. Protein: CASSRDGNNQPQHF.

Only a few counts were recorded for this clonotype. The V gene is TRBV20-1, the J gene TRBJ1-3; no clear D. The germline V and J ends were trimmed by 0 bases and 0 bases, with 12 bases remaining between them. This CDR3 has 16 residues. Germline values: CDR1 DFQATT, CDR2 SNEGSKA (reference sequence). The CDR3 DNA is TGCAGTGCTAGAGATCCAAAGGAGGGCTCTGGAAACACCATATATTTT. This encodes CSARDPKEGSGNTIYF.

This clonotype has a count of ten or more. The rearrangement uses TRBV5-5 and TRBJ2-1; TRBD2 is a possible D gene (7 bases). The CDR3 runs 15 residues. The V gene's germline CDR1 is SGHKS and CDR2 YYEKEE (reference sequence). The V end lost 2 bases, the J end lost 4 bases, and 13 bases lay between the germline ends. This chain's CDR3 is CASSFVRGPYNEQFF. CDR3 nucleotides: TGTGCCAGCAGCTTTGTGCGGGGGCCATACAATGAGCAGTTCTTC.

This clonotype was found many times. This chain links TRBV4-3 with TRBJ2-2; D uncertain. The CDR3 sequence is 14 residues long. The germline gives CDR1 LGHNA, CDR2 YSLEER. Trimming took off 7 bases at V and 4 bases at J, with 13 bases between the two ends. In DNA, the CDR3 is TGCGCCAGCAAACCTCACCCACGCACCGGGGAGCTGTTTTTT. The encoded protein is CASKPHPRTGELFF.

This clonotype appeared many times. This rearrangement joins TRBV12-3 or TRBV12-4 to TRBJ2-3; 9 nucleotides align to TRBD2. V was clipped by 7 bases and J by 4 bases; unmatched bases: 6. The CDR3 is made up of 14 amino acids. The CDR3 coding sequence is TGTGCCAGCATTCCTGGACTAGCGTCAGATACGCAGTATTTT. Residues: CASIPGLASDTQYF.

In this sample, this clonotype turned up many times. The chain uses TRBV4-1 and TRBJ2-7; tentative D call: TRBD2 (5 bases). The CDR3 totals 16 residues. V shed 1 base and J shed 1 base, with 14 bases lying between them. CDR1 is MGHRA, CDR2 YSYEKL, per germline. The DNA for the CDR3 is TGCGCCAGCAGCCAAGTCCCGGCAGGAGGATCCTACGAGCAGTACTTC. Protein product: CASSQVPAGGSYEQYF.

This clonotype was counted ten times or more. CDR3 in amino acids: CASSLVVGTNTGELFF. The DNA of the CDR3 is TGCGCCAGCAGCTTGGTGGTAGGAACCAACACCGGGGAGCTGTTTTTT. V and J are TRBV5-1 and TRBJ2-2, with D hard to call. The CDR3 spans 16 residues. V was trimmed by 0 bases and J by 2 bases, leaving 11 bases between them. CDR1 and CDR2 from the germline V gene are SGHRS and YFSETQ.